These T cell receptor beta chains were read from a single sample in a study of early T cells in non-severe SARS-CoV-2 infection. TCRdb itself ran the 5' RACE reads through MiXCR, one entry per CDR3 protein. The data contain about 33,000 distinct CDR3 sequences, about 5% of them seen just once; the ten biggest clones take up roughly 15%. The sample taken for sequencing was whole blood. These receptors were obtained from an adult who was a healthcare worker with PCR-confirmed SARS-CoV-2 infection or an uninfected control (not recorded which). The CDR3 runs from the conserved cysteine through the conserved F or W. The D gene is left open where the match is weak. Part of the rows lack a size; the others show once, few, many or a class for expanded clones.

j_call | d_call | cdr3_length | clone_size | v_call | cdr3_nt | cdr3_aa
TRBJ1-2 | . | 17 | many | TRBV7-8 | TGTGCCAGCAGCCCTCGCCAGGGAGATTTGATTACCTATGGCTACACCTTC | CASSPRQGDLITYGYTF
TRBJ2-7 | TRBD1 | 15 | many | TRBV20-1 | TGCAGTGCTAGAGGGGGCCGCACAGGGGGTTCCGAGCAGTACTTC | CSARGGRTGGSEQYF
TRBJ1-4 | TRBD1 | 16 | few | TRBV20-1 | TGCAGTGCTAGACATCTACAGGGGCTAACAACTGAAAAACTGTTTTTT | CSARHLQGLTTEKLFF
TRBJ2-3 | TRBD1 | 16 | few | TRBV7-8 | TGTGCCAGCAGCTTAGCGGGGGACAGGGGCACAGATACGCAGTATTTT | CASSLAGDRGTDTQYF
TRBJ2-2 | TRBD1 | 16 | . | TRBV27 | TGTGCCAGCAGTTTTTGGACAGGCGGCAACACCGGGGAGCTGTTTTTT | CASSFWTGGNTGELFF
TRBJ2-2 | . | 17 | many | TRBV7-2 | TGTGCCAGCAGCTTAATTTCTACAGTCGCGAACACCGGGGAGCTGTTTTTT | CASSLISTVANTGELFF
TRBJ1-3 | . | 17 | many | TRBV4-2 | TGTGCCAGCAGCCAAGATAACGCTGGCTCGGGTGGAAACACCATATATTTT | CASSQDNAGSGGNTIYF
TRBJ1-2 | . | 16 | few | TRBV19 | TGTGCCAGCTACCCGGGGCGGGGTCATGGTGGCTATGGCTACACCTTC | CASYPGRGHGGYGYTF
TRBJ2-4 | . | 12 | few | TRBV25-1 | TGTGCCAGCAGCCCAGGGGCGGACATTCAGTACTTC | CASSPGADIQYF
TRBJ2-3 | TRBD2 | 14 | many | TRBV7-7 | TGTGCCAGCAGCTTCGGGAGGAACGGAGATACGCAGTATTTT | CASSFGRNGDTQYF
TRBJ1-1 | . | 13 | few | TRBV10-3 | TGTGCCATCAGTCTAACAGGGTTGGCTGAAGCTTTCTTT | CAISLTGLAEAFF
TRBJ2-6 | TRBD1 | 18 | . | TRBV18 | TGTGCCAGCTCACCATCGGGGACAGGGTTTTCTGGGGCCAACGTCCTGACTTTC | CASSPSGTGFSGANVLTF
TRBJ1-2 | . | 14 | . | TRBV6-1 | TGTGCCAGCAGGCCAAGCCCGGTTAACTATGGCTACACCTTC | CASRPSPVNYGYTF
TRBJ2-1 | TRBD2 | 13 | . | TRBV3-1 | TGTGCCAGCAGCCAATTACTAGCGGTTGAGCAGTTCTTC | CASSQLLAVEQFF
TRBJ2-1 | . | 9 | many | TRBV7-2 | TGTGCCAGCAGTTACGAGCAGTTCTTC | CASSYEQFF
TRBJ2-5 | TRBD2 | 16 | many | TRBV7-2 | TGTGCCAGCAGCCTATCAGCGGGGCCTGGTCAAGAGACCCAGTACTTC | CASSLSAGPGQETQYF
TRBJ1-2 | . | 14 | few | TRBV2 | TGTGCCAGCAGTGACCGGACAGAAACCTATGGCTACACCTTC | CASSDRTETYGYTF
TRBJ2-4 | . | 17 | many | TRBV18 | TGTGCCAGCTCACCACTGGTGGGTGGACCAGCCAAAAACATTCAGTACTTC | CASSPLVGGPAKNIQYF
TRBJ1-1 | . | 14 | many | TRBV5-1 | TGCGCCAGCAGCTTAGGGGCAGGAAACACTGAAGCTTTCTTT | CASSLGAGNTEAFF
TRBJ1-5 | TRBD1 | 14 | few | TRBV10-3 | TGTGCCATCAGTGCCGGACAGGGAGGCCAGCCCCAGCATTTT | CAISAGQGGQPQHF
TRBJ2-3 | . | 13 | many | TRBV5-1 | TGCGCCAGCAGCGTGACTTCCGCAGATACGCAGTATTTT | CASSVTSADTQYF
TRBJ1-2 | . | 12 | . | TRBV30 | TGTGCCTGGATAGGGACGGCCTATGGCTACACCTTC | CAWIGTAYGYTF
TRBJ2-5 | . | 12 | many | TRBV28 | TGTGCCAGCACGGGAATGGAAGAGACCCAGTACTTC | CASTGMEETQYF
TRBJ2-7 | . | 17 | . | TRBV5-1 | TGCGCCAGCAGAAGGGACAACCCGGTGGGGCCTCCCTACGAGCAGTACTTC | CASRRDNPVGPPYEQYF
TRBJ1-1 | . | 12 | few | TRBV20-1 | TGCAGTGCGAGGGTTTTGAACACTGAAGCTTTCTTT | CSARVLNTEAFF
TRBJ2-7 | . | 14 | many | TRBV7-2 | TGTGCCAGCAGCTTAGTACCTGAGTCCTACGAGCAGTACTTC | CASSLVPESYEQYF
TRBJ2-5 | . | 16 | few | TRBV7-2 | TGTGCCAGCAGCAAAGAGGGTTATGAGTACCAAGAGACCCAGTACTTC | CASSKEGYEYQETQYF
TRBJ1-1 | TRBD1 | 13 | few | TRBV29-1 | TGCAGCGTGGGGGGACAGGGGAACACTGAAGCTTTCTTT | CSVGGQGNTEAFF